This T cell receptor (beta chain) was sequenced during a study of T cell repertoires in ileal Crohn's disease. Measured with immunoSEQ multiplex PCR; TCRdb has only the in-frame clones, and not every one. Here the sample spans over 14,000 clones, around two thirds being singletons. This clone was detected only a few times. The TCR was taken from an adult with Crohn's disease. The specimen sequenced was ileal tissue.

DNA for the CDR3: TGTGCCAGCAGCACGGACAGGGGCCACTACGAGCAGTACTTC. Translating it yields CASSTDRGHYEQYF. The chain links TRBV7-2 to TRBJ2-7; 9 nucleotides agree with TRBD1. Germline V gene sequence: CDR1 SGHTA, CDR2 FQGNSA. The V gene end was trimmed by 5 bases and the J gene end by 3 bases; junction bases not matched to a gene: 5. This CDR3 is built from 14 residues.